The 20 T cell receptor beta chains below were found in one sample sequenced in a study of blood T cell repertoires in COVID-19. Sequencing was performed with immunoSEQ multiplex PCR; in TCRdb, only in-frame clones are kept and a portion is missing. This table has fewer than 400,000 clones, approximately 90% appearing once. Input material: PBMCs or T cells enriched from blood (not recorded which). These TCRs come from a man aged 30 to 39 who had recovered from COVID-19.

The genes are TRBV6-4 and TRBJ2-3; no clear D gene. The CDR3 has 14 amino acids. Trimming pared 2 bases from V and 0 bases from J, leaving 6 bases between. The germline V gene has CDR1 MRHNA and CDR2 SNTAGT. CDR3 loop: CASSDDTSTDTQYF. DNA for the CDR3: TGTGCCAGCAGTGACGACACCAGCACAGATACGCAGTATTTT.

The gene calls are TRBV10-1 and TRBJ2-2; TRBD2 agrees at 14 bases. CDR3 length: 17 residues. Germline CDR1 is WNHNN and CDR2 is SYGVQD (reference sequence). V dropped 6 bases and J dropped 0; count of bases not matched to a gene: 3. As DNA, the CDR3 is TGCGCCAGCAGCCTGGGACTAGCGGGAGCGAACACCGGGGAGCTGTTTTTT. The encoded protein is CASSLGLAGANTGELFF.

Turning to this clone: Distinct nucleotide sequences in the sample also encode this CDR3. CDR3 loop: CASSQDRGLGTEAFF. DNA of the CDR3: TGCGCCAGCAGCCAAGACAGGGGTTTAGGCACTGAAGCTTTCTTT. This chain links TRBV4-1 with TRBJ1-1; tentative D call: TRBD1 (6 bases). The germline CDR1 and CDR2 sequences are MGHRA and YSYEKL. The CDR3 contains 15 residues. Trimming stripped 0 bases from V and 4 bases from J, with 12 bases between.

V is TRBV7-2 and J is TRBJ1-4; D unclear. V gave up 4 bases and J gave up 8 bases, with 11 bases separating them. The CDR3 is 13 amino acids. CDR1 and CDR2 (germline): SGHTA, FQGNSA. CDR3 region: CASSSFAREKLFF. CDR3 DNA: TGTGCCAGCAGCTCCTTTGCCAGGGAAAAACTGTTTTTT.

The chain uses TRBV30 and TRBJ1-1; D unresolved. Trimming took 1 base from V and 0 from J, leaving 9 bases between them. This CDR3 is built from 14 residues. Germline loops: CDR1 GTSNPN, CDR2 SVGIG (reference sequence). This chain's CDR3 is CAWSDGLLNTEAFF. The CDR3, as DNA: TGTGCCTGGAGTGACGGACTGCTGAACACTGAAGCTTTCTTT.

V and J are TRBV5-5 and TRBJ1-1; 10 bases fit TRBD1. The CDR3 consists of 15 residues. V dropped 4 bases and J dropped 5; count of bases not matched to a gene: 8. Looked up from germline, CDR1 is SGHKS and CDR2 is YYEKEE (reference sequence). CDR3 in DNA: TGTGCCAGCAGCCACGACAGGGGGCGGGTTACTGAAGCTTTCTTT. Translated: CASSHDRGRVTEAFF. Full variable domain (missing parts from reference TRBV5-5 and TRBJ1-1): DAGVTQSPTHLIKTRGQQVTLRCSPISGHKSVSWYQQVLGQGPQFIFQYYEKEERGRGNFPDRFSARQFPNYSSELNVNALLLGDSALYLCASSHDRGRVTEAFFGQGTRLTVV.

This clone was seen a single time. The V call is TRBV30, the J call TRBJ1-4, with 10 bases matching TRBD1. J was trimmed by 8 bases and V by 5 bases; bases with no gene match: 2. The CDR3 is made up of 12 amino acids. Germline values: CDR1 GTSNPN, CDR2 SVGIG (reference sequence). DNA of the CDR3: TGTGCCTGGGGACAGGGGGAGGAAAAACTGTTTTTT. It is translated as CAWGQGEEKLFF.

The chain carries TRBV11-3 and TRBJ1-4; tentative D call: TRBD1 (5 bases). CDR1 SGHNT and CDR2 YENEEA come from the germline V gene. This CDR3 has 15 residues. V was clipped by 4 bases and J by 3 bases, with 12 bases between them. CDR3 DNA: TGTGCCAGCAGCTGGGACTCCGCGGCTAATGAAAAACTGTTTTTT. Translation: CASSWDSAANEKLFF.

This chain links TRBV5-1 with TRBJ2-1, with D possibly being TRBD1 (6 bases). Per germline, CDR1 SGHRS and CDR2 YFSETQ. CDR3 size: 15 residues. V shed 0 bases and J shed 2 bases, with 9 bases lying between them. The CDR3 protein is CASSLGGPTYNEQFF. The CDR3 DNA sequence: TGCGCCAGCAGCTTGGGGGGGCCAACCTACAATGAGCAGTTCTTC.

The chain carries TRBV5-4 and TRBJ2-3, with TRBD2 matching 10 bases. This CDR3 has 17 amino acids. The germline V gene has CDR1 SGHNT and CDR2 YYREEE (reference sequence). Germline trimming cut 1 base from V and 0 bases from J; bases unmatched to any gene: 5. CDR3 bases: TGTGCCAGCAGCTTGACAAGCGGGAGGGTTAGCACAGATACGCAGTATTTT. Encoded protein: CASSLTSGRVSTDTQYF.

This clone was seen only a few times. This CDR3 is also generated by other DNA sequences in the sample. J is TRBJ1-1 and V is TRBV3-1 (or the pseudogene TRBV3-2); 7 positions match TRBD1. Germline-derived CDR1 and CDR2 are LGHDT and YNNKEL (reference sequence). The V segment lost 4 bases and the J segment 2 bases; nucleotides outside the gene matches: 4. This CDR3 contains 14 residues. The chain's CDR3 is CASSPGQANTEAFF. Here the CDR3 DNA reads TGTGCCAGCAGCCCCGGACAGGCCAACACTGAAGCTTTCTTT.

The chain carries TRBV19 and TRBJ1-2; D might be TRBD1 (5 bases). This CDR3 spans 15 amino acids. V lost 5 bases and J lost 0, with 13 bases in between. The germline V gene has CDR1 LNHDA and CDR2 SQIVND (reference sequence). This chain's CDR3 is CASSPPLQANYGYTF. CDR3 coding DNA: TGTGCCAGTAGTCCGCCACTACAGGCTAACTATGGCTACACCTTC.

The CDR3 here is CASGPLDNEQYF. CDR3 sequence (DNA): TGTGCTAGTGGGCCCCTGGACAACGAGCAGTACTTC. The chain employs TRBV12-5 and TRBJ2-7; weak D call: TRBD1 (5 bases). V lost 6 bases and J 5 bases, leaving 11 bases between the germline ends. CDR1 and CDR2 from the germline V gene are LGHNT and FRNRAP. This CDR3 is built from 12 residues.

The chain is built from TRBV25-1 and TRBJ2-7; no firm D call. V was cut by 4 bases and J by 5 bases, with 12 bases left in between. The CDR3 runs to 13 residues. The germline gives CDR1 MGHDK, CDR2 SYGVNS. CDR3 nucleotides: TGTGCCAGCAGTGCGGCTAATGAGGACGAGCAGTACTTC. Translated, it gives CASSAANEDEQYF.

The chain is built from TRBV11-2 and TRBJ2-7; 10 bases match TRBD2. Trimming at V came to 6 bases and at J to 2 bases, leaving 4 bases not matched to a gene. The CDR3 covers 14 residues. Germline CDR1 is SGHAT and CDR2 is FQNNGV. The CDR3 reads CASSWTSGTYEQYF. The CDR3, as DNA: TGTGCCAGCAGTTGGACTAGCGGTACCTACGAGCAGTACTTC.

The chain combines TRBV19 with TRBJ2-7; 7 bases are shared with TRBD2. J gave up 0 bases and V 5 bases, and 7 bases lay outside the gene matches. There are 15 residues in the CDR3. Per germline, CDR1 LNHDA and CDR2 SQIVND (reference sequence). The CDR3 reads CASSLGGGSSYEQYF. CDR3 nucleotide sequence: TGTGCCAGTAGTCTCGGGGGAGGGTCCTCCTACGAGCAGTACTTC.

The chain recombines TRBV11-2 with TRBJ2-2, with no clear D. The V gene's germline CDR1 is SGHAT and CDR2 FQNNGV. The CDR3 contains 15 residues. Trimming shortened V by 1 base and J by 0 bases, and 6 bases separated the two germline ends. CDR3 loop: CASSLGLANTGELFF. The DNA for the CDR3 is TGTGCCAGCAGCTTAGGGCTAGCGAACACCGGGGAGCTGTTTTTT.

The sample holds one count of this clone. The chain is built from TRBV2 and TRBJ2-1; 9 bases align to TRBD1. V gave up 6 bases and J gave up 7 bases; unmatched junction bases: 10. Germline V CDR1 and CDR2: SNHLY, FYNNEI. This CDR3 spans 15 amino acids. Here the CDR3 reads CASRGQGTGRNEQFF. Written as DNA, the CDR3 is TGTGCCAGCAGGGGCCAGGGGACAGGGAGGAATGAGCAGTTCTTC.

The CDR3 spells CASTSGKADTGELFF. The CDR3 region has the DNA TGTGCCAGCACGAGCGGGAAGGCGGACACCGGGGAGCTGTTTTTT. V and J are TRBV6-5 and TRBJ2-2, with TRBD2 matching 7 bases. This CDR3 has 15 amino acids. CDR1 is MNHEY and CDR2 is SVGAGI in the germline V gene. V dropped 7 bases and J dropped 3; count of bases not matched to a gene: 8.

This clone is a singleton in its sample. The rearrangement joins TRBV10-1 to TRBJ2-4; 9 bases fit TRBD1. Germline V gene lookup returns CDR1 WNHNN and CDR2 SYGVQD (reference sequence). V gave up 6 bases and J gave up 2 bases; unmatched junction bases: 11. The CDR3 consists of 17 residues. CDR3 in amino acids: CASSRTGTGFPKNIQYF. CDR3 sequence (DNA): TGCGCCAGCAGCAGAACCGGGACAGGGTTCCCCAAAAACATTCAGTACTTC.